What follows are 18 T cell receptor beta chains derived from one specimen sequenced in a study of blood T cells in healthy people across ages. Through a sample-barcoded 5' primer and a J-beta primer mix, a second PCR was run for roughly 6 to 11 cycles. TCRdb reprocessed the 5' RACE reads via MiXCR and lists one record per CDR3 protein. The sample holds around 1,100,000 distinct CDR3 sequences, 30% to 40% seen once. Input material: blood. These receptors were collected from a man aged 18 to 30 in good health.

This clonotype was detected only a few times. V usage is TRBV7-3 and J usage is TRBJ2-2; D not resolved. This CDR3 is built from 15 residues. Germline CDR1 is SGHTA and CDR2 is FQGTGA. V was clipped by 4 bases and J by 1 base, with 10 bases between them. The CDR3 spells CASSSSGQNTGELFF. The CDR3, as DNA: TGTGCCAGCAGCTCAAGTGGGCAGAACACCGGGGAGCTGTTTTTT. The variable domain in full, with the rest retrieved from reference TRBV7-3 and TRBJ2-2, is GAGVSQTPSNKVTEKGKYVELRCDPISGHTALYWYRQSLGQGPEFLIYFQGTGAADDSGLPNDRFFAVRPEGSVSTLKIQRTERGDSAVYLCASSSSGQNTGELFFGEGSRLTVL.

This clonotype was recorded many times. V and J are TRBV24-1 and TRBJ1-2; the match to TRBD1 covers 9 bases. CDR1 and CDR2 from the germline V gene are KGHDR and SFDVKD. With 4 bases clipped from V and 3 bases from J, the junction kept 5 bases outside the gene matches. The CDR3 loop spans 15 amino acids. The CDR3 DNA reads TGTGCCACCAGTGAAGTACAGGGGGCAGACTATGGCTACACCTTC. It yields the protein CATSEVQGADYGYTF.

This clonotype was found a few times. The rearrangement joins TRBV6-6 to TRBJ1-4; D is unclear. The CDR3 has 12 residues. Germline lookup yields CDR1 MNHNY and CDR2 SVGAGI (reference sequence). The V and J ends lost 8 bases and 3 bases respectively, with 7 bases between them. CDR3 residues: CASGGANEKLFF. The CDR3 coding sequence is TGTGCCAGCGGTGGGGCTAATGAAAAACTGTTTTTT.

This clonotype came up many times. V and J are TRBV4-3 and TRBJ2-1; D unclear. Germline-derived CDR1 and CDR2 are LGHNA and YSLEER. The V and J ends lost 4 bases and 7 bases respectively, with 14 bases between them. The CDR3 covers 14 residues. CDR3 sequence: CASSPGPFNNEQFF. The CDR3 region has the DNA TGCGCCAGCAGCCCCGGACCTTTTAATAATGAGCAGTTCTTC.

CDR3: CASSQKVWAGAGNEQFF. The CDR3 DNA sequence: TGCGCCAGCAGCCAAAAAGTGTGGGCGGGGGCGGGGAATGAGCAGTTCTTC. The V and J genes are TRBV4-3 and TRBJ2-1, with a possible D match to TRBD2 (7 bases). The germline V gene encodes CDR1 LGHNA and CDR2 YSLEER. V gave up 2 bases and J gave up 7 bases, with 21 bases separating them. The CDR3 length is 17 residues.

V gene TRBV7-9 combines with J gene TRBJ2-5; D is ambiguous. Germline V gene data show CDR1 as SEHNR and CDR2 as FQNEAQ (reference sequence). The CDR3 covers 14 residues. The V end was cut by 1 base, the J end by 11 bases, with 17 bases between. The CDR3 is CASSLGSSHNEQYF. CDR3 coding DNA: TGTGCCAGCAGCTTAGGGTCATCACACAATGAGCAGTACTTC.

The chain links TRBV7-9 to TRBJ2-5; D is perhaps TRBD1 or TRBD2 (5 bases each). Germline CDR1 is SEHNR and CDR2 is FQNEAQ (reference sequence). CDR3 size: 17 residues. Trimming left V 6 bases short and J 4 bases short, with 24 bases between. In DNA, the CDR3 is TGTGCCAGCAGATCCACGTCCGGGGCCACTCCTGGAGAGACCCAGTACTTC. Amino acid sequence: CASRSTSGATPGETQYF.

This chain joins TRBV11-2 and TRBJ2-1; 8 nucleotides line up with TRBD1. CDR1 is SGHAT, CDR2 FQNNGV, per germline. Trimming took 5 bases from V and 13 from J; bases not matched to a gene: 10. The CDR3 contains 13 residues. Here the CDR3 DNA reads TGTGCCAGCAGCCTGGACAGGGCGGAGACCCAGTTCTTC. Its translation is CASSLDRAETQFF. Looking up the rest from reference TRBV11-2 and TRBJ2-1 gives the full variable domain: EAGVAQSPRYKIIEKRQSVAFWCNPISGHATLYWYQQILGQGPKLLIQFQNNGVVDDSQLPKDRFSAERLKGVDSTLKIQPAKLEDSAVYLCASSLDRAETQFFGPGTRLTVL.

Comments on this clonotype: At one of its ends the junction is not consistent with the germline gene, which may arise from a read error. This rearrangement joins TRBV6-5 to TRBJ1-2; D call uncertain. The length of the CDR3 is 13 residues. CDR1 is MNHEY and CDR2 is SVGAGI in the germline V gene. CDR3 nucleotides: TGTGCCAGCAGTTTCGGACTTAACTATGGCTACATCTTC. It specifies CASSFGLNYGYIF.

This chain links TRBV7-9 with TRBJ1-5; perhaps TRBD1 as D (5 bases). Germline values: CDR1 SEHNR, CDR2 FQNEAQ (reference sequence). The V gene lost 5 bases and the J gene lost 8 bases, with 16 bases spanning the gap. The CDR3 runs to 14 residues. CDR3 DNA sequence: TGTGCCAGCAGCAGGGACGGCCTCGTTGAGCCCCAGCATTTT. This sequence encodes CASSRDGLVEPQHF.

This clonotype was counted between two and nine times. The J gene is TRBJ1-5, the V gene TRBV6-6; D uncertain. This CDR3 spans 14 amino acids. Germline lookup yields CDR1 MNHNY and CDR2 SVGAGI (reference sequence). V lost 2 bases and J 5 bases, leaving 10 bases between the germline ends. The CDR3 is CASSYASVDQPQHF. The CDR3 coding sequence is TGTGCCAGCAGTTACGCGTCAGTGGATCAGCCCCAGCATTTT.

The rearrangement uses TRBV18 and TRBJ2-4; D call uncertain. The J call may be mistaken, given a closer DNA end match to TRBJ2-5. The CDR3 is 14 amino acids. The germline V gene encodes CDR1 KGHSH and CDR2 LQKENI. CDR3 sequence (DNA): TGTGCCAGCTCCCCCGGCAGCCAGACAGAGACCCAGTACTTC. This encodes CASSPGSQTETQYF.

This clonotype was counted a few times. The CDR3: CASGGGGRTEAFF. For the CDR3, the DNA is TGTGCCTCCGGCGGGGGAGGAAGGACTGAAGCTTTCTTT. This rearrangement joins TRBV27 to TRBJ1-1, with D possibly TRBD1 on 5 matching bases. Germline loops: CDR1 MNHEY, CDR2 SMNVEV (reference sequence). The CDR3 is 13 residues long. Trimming left V 11 bases short and J 5 bases short, with 18 bases between.

Note on this clonotype: An end of the junction does not agree with germline; a read error may underlie this. J is TRBJ2-1 and V is TRBV12-3 or TRBV12-4, with 9 nucleotides matching TRBD2. This CDR3 is built from 18 residues. Here the CDR3 reads CVSSFPTTVAGANNEQFF. The CDR3 coding sequence is TGTGTCAGCAGTTTCCCAACGACCGTAGCGGGAGCTAACAATGAGCAGTTCTTC.

Only a few counts were recorded for this clonotype. This sequence joins TRBV5-1 and TRBJ2-1, with TRBD1 as a possible D gene (5 bases). Germline loops: CDR1 SGHRS, CDR2 YFSETQ. V lost 3 bases to trimming and J lost 5 bases, with 9 bases between them. This CDR3 comprises 13 residues. CDR3: CASSWGRNNEQFF. The CDR3 DNA reads TGCGCCAGCAGCTGGGGCAGAAACAATGAGCAGTTCTTC.

The V call is TRBV27, the J call TRBJ2-1, with D possibly being TRBD2 (5 bases). V was cut by 4 bases and J by 12 bases, with 22 bases left in between. The CDR3 spans 15 residues. Germline values: CDR1 MNHEY, CDR2 SMNVEV (reference sequence). DNA of the CDR3: TGTGCCAGCAGTTCTAACCGGGAACCCCCACCCGGGCAGTTCTTC. Its protein product is CASSSNREPPPGQFF.

This CDR3 reads CASSYGTGILSNTEAFF. In DNA form, the CDR3 reads TGTGCCAGCAGTTACGGGACAGGGATTCTCTCGAACACTGAAGCTTTCTTT. The rearrangement joins TRBV6-5 to TRBJ1-1; 9 bases map to TRBD1. Trimming cost V 2 bases and J 1 base; bases outside gene matches: 8. Germline CDR1 MNHEY, CDR2 SVGAGI. The CDR3 has 17 amino acids.

This clonotype appeared a few times. The J gene is TRBJ2-3, the V gene TRBV7-9, with 10 bases identical to TRBD2. The CDR3 consists of 15 residues. Germline loops: CDR1 SEHNR, CDR2 FQNEAQ (reference sequence). The V and J ends lost 4 bases and 3 bases, in that order; junction bases with no gene match: 4. CDR3 residues: CASSSRAGGTDTQYF. CDR3 coding DNA: TGTGCCAGCAGCTCAAGAGCGGGGGGGACAGATACGCAGTATTTT.